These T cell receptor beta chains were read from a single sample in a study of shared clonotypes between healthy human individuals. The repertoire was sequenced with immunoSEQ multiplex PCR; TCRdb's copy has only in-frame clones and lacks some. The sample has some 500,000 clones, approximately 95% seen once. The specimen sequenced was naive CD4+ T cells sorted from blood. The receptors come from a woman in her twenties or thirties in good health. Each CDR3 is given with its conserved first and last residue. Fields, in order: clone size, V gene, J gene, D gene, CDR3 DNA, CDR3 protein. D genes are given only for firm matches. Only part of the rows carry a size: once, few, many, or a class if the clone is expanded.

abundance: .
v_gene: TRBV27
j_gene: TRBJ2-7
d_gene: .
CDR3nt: TGTGCCAGCCGGAGATCTGGATTCTACGAGCAGTACTTC
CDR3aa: CASRRSGFYEQYF

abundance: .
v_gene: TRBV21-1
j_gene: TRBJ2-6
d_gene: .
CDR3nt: TGTGCCAGCAGCAAAGCCCCCGGGACGGTAAACTCTGGGGCCAACGTCCTGACTTTC
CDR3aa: CASSKAPGTVNSGANVLTF

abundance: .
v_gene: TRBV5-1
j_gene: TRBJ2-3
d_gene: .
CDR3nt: TGCGCCAGCCGCGCCCAGCCATCGGGCACAGATACGCAGTATTTT
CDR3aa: CASRAQPSGTDTQYF

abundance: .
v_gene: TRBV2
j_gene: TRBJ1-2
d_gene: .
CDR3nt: TGTGCCAGCACCCCTACAGGGCCCTATGGCTACACCTTC
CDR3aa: CASTPTGPYGYTF

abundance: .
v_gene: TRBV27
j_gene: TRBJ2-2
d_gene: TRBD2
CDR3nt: TGTGCCAGCAGTTTTAGCGGGAGGCAGCTGAACACCGGGGAGCTGTTTTTT
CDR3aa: CASSFSGRQLNTGELFF

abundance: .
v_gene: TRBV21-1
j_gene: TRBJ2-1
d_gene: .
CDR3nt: TGTGCCAGCAGCGAAACAGAAGCGGGAGCCCGTGGTGAGCAGTTCTTC
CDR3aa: CASSETEAGARGEQFF

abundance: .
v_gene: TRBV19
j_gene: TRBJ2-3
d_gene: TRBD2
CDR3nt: TGTGCCAGTAGTATCGAAACCCCAGCTAGCGGGATACCGGCAGATACGCAGTATTTT
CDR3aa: CASSIETPASGIPADTQYF

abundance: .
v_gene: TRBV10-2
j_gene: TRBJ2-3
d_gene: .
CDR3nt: TGCGCCAGCAAAGCGGGCCGACTGCGGGAAAGCACAGATACGCAGTATTTT
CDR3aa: CASKAGRLRESTDTQYF

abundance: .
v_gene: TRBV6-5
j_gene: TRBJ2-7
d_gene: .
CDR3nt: TGTGCCAGCAGTTACTCGACAGGCCCCTCATTGGAGCAGTACTTC
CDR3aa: CASSYSTGPSLEQYF

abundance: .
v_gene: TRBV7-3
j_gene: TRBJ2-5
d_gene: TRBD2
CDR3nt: TGTGCCAGCAGCCCATACCTAGCGGGAGGCGGGGGGACCCAGTACTTC
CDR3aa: CASSPYLAGGGGTQYF

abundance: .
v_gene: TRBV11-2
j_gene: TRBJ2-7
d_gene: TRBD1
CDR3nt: TGTGCCAGCAGCTCGAACAGGGGGTCCTACGAGCAGTACTTC
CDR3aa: CASSSNRGSYEQYF

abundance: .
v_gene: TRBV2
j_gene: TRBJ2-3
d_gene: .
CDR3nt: TGTGCCAGCAGTCTATCTTTAGGGGATACGCAGTATTTT
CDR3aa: CASSLSLGDTQYF

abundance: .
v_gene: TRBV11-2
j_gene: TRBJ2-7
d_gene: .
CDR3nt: TGTGCCAGCAGCCCCTGGACAACGAGCTCCTACGAGCAGTACTTC
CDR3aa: CASSPWTTSSYEQYF

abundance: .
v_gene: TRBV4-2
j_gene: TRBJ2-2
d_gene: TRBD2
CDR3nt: TGTGCCAGCAGCCTAGGACTAGCGGGATATCCCGGGGAGCTGTTTTTT
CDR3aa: CASSLGLAGYPGELFF

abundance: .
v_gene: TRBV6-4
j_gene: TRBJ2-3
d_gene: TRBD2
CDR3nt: TGTGCCAGCAGTGACCCGTTCGGGCGGGAGCGCCGATTTCGCACAGATACGCAGTATTTT
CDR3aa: CASSDPFGRERRFRTDTQYF

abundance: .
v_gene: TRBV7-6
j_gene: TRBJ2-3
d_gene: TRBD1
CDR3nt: TGTGCCAGCAGCTTAGCGAGGCGGCAGGGGGACCTCACAGATACGCAGTATTTT
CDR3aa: CASSLARRQGDLTDTQYF

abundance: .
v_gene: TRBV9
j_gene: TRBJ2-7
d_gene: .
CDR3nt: TGTGCCAGCAGCGCCCGGGACGACCCCTACGAGCAGTACTTC
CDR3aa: CASSARDDPYEQYF

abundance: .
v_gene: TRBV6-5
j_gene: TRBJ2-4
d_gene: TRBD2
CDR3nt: TGTGCCAGCAGGGGGACTAGCGGGAGCGAAAACATTCAGTACTTC
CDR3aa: CASRGTSGSENIQYF

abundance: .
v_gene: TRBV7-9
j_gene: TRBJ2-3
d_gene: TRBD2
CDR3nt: TGTGCCAGCAGCTCCGGGGGGTCCGATACGCAGTATTTT
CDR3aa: CASSSGGSDTQYF

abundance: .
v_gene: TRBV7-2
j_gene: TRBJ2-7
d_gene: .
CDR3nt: TGTGCCAGCAGCTTGGACAGTTCTCGGGAGCAGTACTTC
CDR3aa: CASSLDSSREQYF

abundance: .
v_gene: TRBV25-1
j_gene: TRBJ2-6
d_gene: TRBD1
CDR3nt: TGTGCCAGCAGTGAATGGGGCAGGGGGTTTTCTGGGGCCAACGTCCTGACTTTC
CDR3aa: CASSEWGRGFSGANVLTF

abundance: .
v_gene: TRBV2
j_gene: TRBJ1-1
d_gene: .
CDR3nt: TGTGCCAGCAGCCCTGACACTGAAGCTTTCTTT
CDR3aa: CASSPDTEAFF

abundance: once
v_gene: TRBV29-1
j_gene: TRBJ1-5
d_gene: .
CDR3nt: TGCAGCGCTCGGGGGGGCAGTAGCAATCAGCCCCAGCATTTT
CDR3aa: CSARGGSSNQPQHF

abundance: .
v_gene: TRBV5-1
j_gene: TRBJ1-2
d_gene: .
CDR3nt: TGCGCCAGCAGCTTGTCCGAAGCTAACTATGGCTACACCTTC
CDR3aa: CASSLSEANYGYTF

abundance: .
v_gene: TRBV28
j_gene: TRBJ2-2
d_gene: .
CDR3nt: TGTGCCAGCAGTCCCCCAGCCGGGGAGCTGTTTTTT
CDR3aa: CASSPPAGELFF

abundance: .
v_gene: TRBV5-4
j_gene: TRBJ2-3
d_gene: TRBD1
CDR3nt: TGTGCCAGCAGCCAGTCAATGGGACAGGGTAACACAGATACGCAGTATTTT
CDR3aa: CASSQSMGQGNTDTQYF

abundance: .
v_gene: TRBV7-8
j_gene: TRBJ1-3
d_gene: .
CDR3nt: TGTGCCAGCAGCTTATCGGGCGGAAGCTCTGGAAACACCATATATTTT
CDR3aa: CASSLSGGSSGNTIYF

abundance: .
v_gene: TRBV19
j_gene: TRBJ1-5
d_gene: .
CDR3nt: TGTGCCAGTAGTGGGTTGGCCCGGTCCCATCAGCCCCAGCATTTT
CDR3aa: CASSGLARSHQPQHF

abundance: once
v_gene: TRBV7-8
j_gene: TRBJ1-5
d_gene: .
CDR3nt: TGTGCCAGCAGCTTGGGACGGATAAGCAATCAGCCCCAGCATTTT
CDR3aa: CASSLGRISNQPQHF

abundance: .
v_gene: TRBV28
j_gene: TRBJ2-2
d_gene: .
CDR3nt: TGTGCCAGCAGAAAGGGGGTGGGGGAGCTGTTTTTT
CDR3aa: CASRKGVGELFF

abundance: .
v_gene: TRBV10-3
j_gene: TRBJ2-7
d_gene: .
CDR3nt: TGTGCCATCAGGGAGGGGGGTCTAGACGAGCAGTACTTC
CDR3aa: CAIREGGLDEQYF